The rows below give T cell receptor beta chains drawn from one sample of a study of graft-versus-host responses after intestinal transplantation. TCRdb's table, derived via immunoSEQ multiplex PCR, lists solely in-frame clones and lacks some. The top ten hold about 2% of the sample, which has 12,000 to 15,000 clones, approximately 33% seen once. Sample: alloreactive CD8+ T cells from a mixed lymphocyte reaction culture, taken before intestinal transplant. Every receptor here comes from a human patient who received an intestinal transplant. CDR3s include the opening cysteine and the closing phenylalanine or tryptophan. D genes are given only for firm matches. Clone size is shown for a subset of rows, as once, few, many or a class of expanded clone.

cdr3_nt: TGTGCCAGCAGCCCTGGATTGGGACAGCTCTACGAGCAGTACTTC
cdr3_aa: CASSPGLGQLYEQYF
clone_size: .
d_call: TRBD1
j_call: TRBJ2-7
v_call: TRBV7-9

cdr3_nt: TGTGCCTGGACCGCAGCGGGGGGCCTCCAAGAGACCCAGTACTTC
cdr3_aa: CAWTAAGGLQETQYF
clone_size: .
d_call: TRBD2
j_call: TRBJ2-5
v_call: TRBV30

cdr3_nt: TGTGCCAGCAGCGCGAGCGGGGGGTACGAGCAGTACTTC
cdr3_aa: CASSASGGYEQYF
clone_size: few
d_call: TRBD2
j_call: TRBJ2-7
v_call: TRBV7-2

cdr3_nt: TGTGCCAGTAGTCCGAGACAGATCCCCACCTACACTGAAGCTTTCTTT
cdr3_aa: CASSPRQIPTYTEAFF
clone_size: .
d_call: .
j_call: TRBJ1-1
v_call: TRBV19

cdr3_nt: TGTGCCTGGAGCCACTTCGGGGGGGAGTACAATGAGCAGTTCTTC
cdr3_aa: CAWSHFGGEYNEQFF
clone_size: .
d_call: TRBD2
j_call: TRBJ2-1
v_call: TRBV30

cdr3_nt: TGTGCCAGCAGTTTATCGGGGGGGCCGGAGAATGAGCAGTTCTTC
cdr3_aa: CASSLSGGPENEQFF
clone_size: few
d_call: .
j_call: TRBJ2-1
v_call: TRBV27

cdr3_nt: TGCGCCAGCAGCCAAGAATCCGGGACAGCATACGAGCAGTACTTC
cdr3_aa: CASSQESGTAYEQYF
clone_size: few
d_call: TRBD1
j_call: TRBJ2-7
v_call: TRBV4-3

cdr3_nt: TGTGCCAGCAGCTTCGGGGGAGATGAGCAGTTCTTC
cdr3_aa: CASSFGGDEQFF
clone_size: .
d_call: .
j_call: TRBJ2-1
v_call: TRBV11-2

cdr3_nt: TGTGCCAGAGCCATAGAGGCGGGGGGGCCGCGCACAGATACGCAGTATTTT
cdr3_aa: CARAIEAGGPRTDTQYF
clone_size: .
d_call: TRBD2
j_call: TRBJ2-3
v_call: TRBV2

cdr3_nt: TGTGCCAGCAGCGGTTACCTCGGGACAGGGGAAGGGAATTACAATGAGCAGTTCTTC
cdr3_aa: CASSGYLGTGEGNYNEQFF
clone_size: .
d_call: TRBD1
j_call: TRBJ2-1
v_call: TRBV11-3

cdr3_nt: TGTGCCAGCAGTTACAGGGGCGATTTAAACTACGAGCAGTACTTC
cdr3_aa: CASSYRGDLNYEQYF
clone_size: .
d_call: TRBD1
j_call: TRBJ2-7
v_call: TRBV27

cdr3_nt: TGTGCCAGTAGTATCGGGGTCGGGAATGAAAAACTGTTTTTT
cdr3_aa: CASSIGVGNEKLFF
clone_size: medium-sized
d_call: .
j_call: TRBJ1-4
v_call: TRBV19

cdr3_nt: TGCGCCAGCAGCCAAGATAGGGCGGGGACGACGGCCTATGGCTACACCTTC
cdr3_aa: CASSQDRAGTTAYGYTF
clone_size: .
d_call: .
j_call: TRBJ1-2
v_call: TRBV4-3

cdr3_nt: TGTGCCACCAGCTCCCAGCGGGGTGGGTCGGACGAGCAGTACTTC
cdr3_aa: CATSSQRGGSDEQYF
clone_size: few
d_call: TRBD2
j_call: TRBJ2-7
v_call: TRBV15

cdr3_nt: TGCGCCAGCAGTGAGGGGCAGTTTGAGCAGTTCTTC
cdr3_aa: CASSEGQFEQFF
clone_size: .
d_call: .
j_call: TRBJ2-1
v_call: TRBV10-1

cdr3_nt: TGTGCCAGTAGTACCCCCGGGACATCCTTGGGAGAGCAGTACTTC
cdr3_aa: CASSTPGTSLGEQYF
clone_size: .
d_call: .
j_call: TRBJ2-7
v_call: TRBV19

cdr3_nt: TGTGCCAGCAGCCCGCCGGGACAGGGGATCACTGAAGCTTTCTTT
cdr3_aa: CASSPPGQGITEAFF
clone_size: .
d_call: TRBD1
j_call: TRBJ1-1
v_call: TRBV9

cdr3_nt: TGTGCCTGGAGTCCCGCGGGCCACGAGCAGTACTTC
cdr3_aa: CAWSPAGHEQYF
clone_size: .
d_call: .
j_call: TRBJ2-7
v_call: TRBV30

cdr3_nt: TGTGCCAGCAGTTACGTGGGGGCCCCCTACGAGCAGTACTTC
cdr3_aa: CASSYVGAPYEQYF
clone_size: medium-sized
d_call: .
j_call: TRBJ2-7
v_call: TRBV6-5

cdr3_nt: TGTGCCAGCAGGACGCGGGGGCCCCCCTCTGAAGCTTTCTTT
cdr3_aa: CASRTRGPPSEAFF
clone_size: .
d_call: .
j_call: TRBJ1-1
v_call: TRBV7-2

cdr3_nt: TGTGCCAGCAGTGATCCGATTACTAGCGGGGGGGCCGGTAGCACAGATACGCAGTATTTT
cdr3_aa: CASSDPITSGGAGSTDTQYF
clone_size: few
d_call: TRBD2
j_call: TRBJ2-3
v_call: TRBV2

cdr3_nt: TGTGCCAGCAGTTTGGACAGGGGAGGAAATGAGCAGTTCTTC
cdr3_aa: CASSLDRGGNEQFF
clone_size: few
d_call: TRBD1
j_call: TRBJ2-1
v_call: TRBV6-6

cdr3_nt: TGTGCCAGCAGTTCGGGACACCAGAATGAAAAACTGTTTTTT
cdr3_aa: CASSSGHQNEKLFF
clone_size: .
d_call: .
j_call: TRBJ1-4
v_call: TRBV6-6

cdr3_nt: TGTGCCAGTAGTTTACCGGGACAGGGGTCTTCTAATGAAAAACTGTTTTTT
cdr3_aa: CASSLPGQGSSNEKLFF
clone_size: .
d_call: TRBD1
j_call: TRBJ1-4
v_call: TRBV19

cdr3_nt: TGCGCCAGCAGCCAAGAGGACAGGGGGCGCACCTACGAGCAGTACTTC
cdr3_aa: CASSQEDRGRTYEQYF
clone_size: .
d_call: TRBD1
j_call: TRBJ2-7
v_call: TRBV4-3

cdr3_nt: TGTGCCTGGAGTGAGGTGGCGGGGGGCACAGATACGCAGTATTTT
cdr3_aa: CAWSEVAGGTDTQYF
clone_size: .
d_call: TRBD2
j_call: TRBJ2-3
v_call: TRBV30

cdr3_nt: TGCGCCAGCAGCCAAGATCGAATAGGGGCTCCCTACGAGCAGTACTTC
cdr3_aa: CASSQDRIGAPYEQYF
clone_size: .
d_call: .
j_call: TRBJ2-7
v_call: TRBV4-3

cdr3_nt: TGTGCCAGCAGTTCGAGAGAGAATCAGCCCCAGCATTTT
cdr3_aa: CASSSRENQPQHF
clone_size: .
d_call: .
j_call: TRBJ1-5
v_call: TRBV27

cdr3_nt: TGTGCCAGTAGTATGCGGCAGGGGCCAGGCTATGGCTACACCTTC
cdr3_aa: CASSMRQGPGYGYTF
clone_size: few
d_call: .
j_call: TRBJ1-2
v_call: TRBV19

cdr3_nt: TGTGCCAGCAGCCTAGGACAGGGAATGAACACTGAAGCTTTCTTT
cdr3_aa: CASSLGQGMNTEAFF
clone_size: .
d_call: TRBD1
j_call: TRBJ1-1
v_call: TRBV7-6

cdr3_nt: TGTGCCAGCACCTTCTTGGGGGCTCAAGATACGCAGTATTTT
cdr3_aa: CASTFLGAQDTQYF
clone_size: few
d_call: .
j_call: TRBJ2-3
v_call: TRBV27

cdr3_nt: TGCGCCAGCAGCCAAGGTACAGGGGGCGGGTATGGCTACACCTTC
cdr3_aa: CASSQGTGGGYGYTF
clone_size: .
d_call: TRBD1
j_call: TRBJ1-2
v_call: TRBV4-3

cdr3_nt: TGTGCTAGTGGTTCCAACTGGGGACTAGCGGGGGGCCAAGAGACCCAGTACTTC
cdr3_aa: CASGSNWGLAGGQETQYF
clone_size: .
d_call: TRBD2
j_call: TRBJ2-5
v_call: TRBV12-5

cdr3_nt: TGTGCCAGCAGCTTAGCGGCTGAGGGCGACGAGCAGTACTTC
cdr3_aa: CASSLAAEGDEQYF
clone_size: .
d_call: .
j_call: TRBJ2-7
v_call: TRBV7-6

cdr3_nt: TGTGCCAGCAGCTTAGCAGGAGATCAGCAGTACTTC
cdr3_aa: CASSLAGDQQYF
clone_size: .
d_call: .
j_call: TRBJ2-7
v_call: TRBV7-6

cdr3_nt: TGTGCCTGGAGTGTTTCTGAGGGCTACGAGCAGTACTTC
cdr3_aa: CAWSVSEGYEQYF
clone_size: few
d_call: .
j_call: TRBJ2-7
v_call: TRBV30

cdr3_nt: TGCGCCAGCAGCCAAGAGGACAGCCTCTCCTACGAGCAGTACTTC
cdr3_aa: CASSQEDSLSYEQYF
clone_size: .
d_call: .
j_call: TRBJ2-7
v_call: TRBV4-3

cdr3_nt: TGTGCCAGCAGGCCTGGTGGAGCCAGCTACGAGCAGTACTTC
cdr3_aa: CASRPGGASYEQYF
clone_size: .
d_call: .
j_call: TRBJ2-7
v_call: TRBV7-2

cdr3_nt: TGTGCCAGCAGCTTTACCCTGGGAGGGAACACCGGGGAGCTGTTTTTT
cdr3_aa: CASSFTLGGNTGELFF
clone_size: few
d_call: .
j_call: TRBJ2-2
v_call: TRBV9

cdr3_nt: TGTGCCAGTAGTATACCTAACAATGAGCAGTTCTTC
cdr3_aa: CASSIPNNEQFF
clone_size: .
d_call: .
j_call: TRBJ2-1
v_call: TRBV19

cdr3_nt: TGTGCCCTAAAGGACAGCATGAACACTGAAGCTTTCTTT
cdr3_aa: CALKDSMNTEAFF
clone_size: few
d_call: .
j_call: TRBJ1-1
v_call: TRBV30

cdr3_nt: TGCAGCGTTGAATGGTTGGGACAGGTCGGCAATGAGCAGTTCTTC
cdr3_aa: CSVEWLGQVGNEQFF
clone_size: .
d_call: TRBD1
j_call: TRBJ2-1
v_call: TRBV29-1

cdr3_nt: TGCGCCAGCAGCCAAGAAATCCGACAGGAGAACACTGAAGCTTTCTTT
cdr3_aa: CASSQEIRQENTEAFF
clone_size: .
d_call: .
j_call: TRBJ1-1
v_call: TRBV4-3

cdr3_nt: TGTGCCAGCAGCCTCGGGACAGCGGAGTACTTC
cdr3_aa: CASSLGTAEYF
clone_size: .
d_call: TRBD1
j_call: TRBJ2-7
v_call: TRBV5-4

cdr3_nt: TGTGCCAGCAGTTACTCCGCCAGGAATGGTACACCCCTCCACTTT
cdr3_aa: CASSYSARNGTPLHF
clone_size: medium-sized
d_call: .
j_call: TRBJ1-6
v_call: TRBV6-6

cdr3_nt: TGTGCCAGCAGCTTAGGGGCCCCCTACGAGCAGTACTTC
cdr3_aa: CASSLGAPYEQYF
clone_size: .
d_call: .
j_call: TRBJ2-7
v_call: TRBV11-2

cdr3_nt: TGTGCCAGCAGCGTAGCCGCTGGACAGGGGGCTCTTGAGCAGTACTTC
cdr3_aa: CASSVAAGQGALEQYF
clone_size: .
d_call: TRBD1
j_call: TRBJ2-7
v_call: TRBV9

cdr3_nt: TGTGCCTGGAGTGTAGGGCTGGGGGCAGAAGCTTTCTTT
cdr3_aa: CAWSVGLGAEAFF
clone_size: .
d_call: .
j_call: TRBJ1-1
v_call: TRBV30

cdr3_nt: TGTGCCATCAGTGGCTACAGGGAATCGGGCTATGGCTACACCTTC
cdr3_aa: CAISGYRESGYGYTF
clone_size: few
d_call: .
j_call: TRBJ1-2
v_call: TRBV10-3

cdr3_nt: TGTGCCACCAGCAATATACAGAGATCAGATACGCAGTATTTT
cdr3_aa: CATSNIQRSDTQYF
clone_size: .
d_call: .
j_call: TRBJ2-3
v_call: TRBV15

cdr3_nt: TGTGCCAGCTCACCGGGGGGGTACGAGCAGTACTTC
cdr3_aa: CASSPGGYEQYF
clone_size: .
d_call: TRBD2
j_call: TRBJ2-7
v_call: TRBV18

cdr3_nt: TGTGCCAGCAGCATCACAGCCAATCAGCCCCAGCATTTT
cdr3_aa: CASSITANQPQHF
clone_size: .
d_call: .
j_call: TRBJ1-5
v_call: TRBV27

cdr3_nt: TGTGCCAGCAGTTACTCCCAGGGAATTTGGTCACCCCTCCACTTT
cdr3_aa: CASSYSQGIWSPLHF
clone_size: .
d_call: .
j_call: TRBJ1-6
v_call: TRBV6-6

cdr3_nt: TGTGCCAGCAGCCACGAGCGGTCGAACACCGGGGAGCTGTTTTTT
cdr3_aa: CASSHERSNTGELFF
clone_size: medium-sized
d_call: .
j_call: TRBJ2-2
v_call: TRBV13

cdr3_nt: TGTGCCTGGAGTGTGGGGGGGGGTCTCAATGGCTACACCTTC
cdr3_aa: CAWSVGGGLNGYTF
clone_size: .
d_call: .
j_call: TRBJ1-2
v_call: TRBV30